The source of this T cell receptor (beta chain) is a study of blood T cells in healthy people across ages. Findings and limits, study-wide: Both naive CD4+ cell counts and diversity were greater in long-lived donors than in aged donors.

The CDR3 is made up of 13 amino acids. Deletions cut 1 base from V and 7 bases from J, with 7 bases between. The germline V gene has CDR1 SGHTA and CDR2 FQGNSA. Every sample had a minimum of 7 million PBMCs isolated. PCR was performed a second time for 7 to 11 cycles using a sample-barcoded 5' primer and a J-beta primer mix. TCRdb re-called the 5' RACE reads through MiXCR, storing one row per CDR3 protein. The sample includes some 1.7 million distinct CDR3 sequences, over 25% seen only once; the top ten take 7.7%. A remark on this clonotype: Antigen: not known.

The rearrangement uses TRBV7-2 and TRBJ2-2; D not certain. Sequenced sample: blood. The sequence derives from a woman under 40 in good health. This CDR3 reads CASSLELGGELFF. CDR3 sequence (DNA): TGTGCCAGCAGCTTAGAGCTTGGCGGGGAGCTGTTTTTT.